Each of the 5 T cell receptor beta chains below was sequenced from the same sample in a study of cytomegalovirus exposure and HLA in healthy donors. Both 60 Vbeta primers and 13 Jbeta primers went into the PCR. Here immunoSEQ multiplex PCR was the method, and the copy in TCRdb shows in-frame clones only, minus some. The table has roughly 200,000 clones, roughly 90% seen once. Sequenced sample: PBMCs. These receptors all stem from a woman aged 30 to 39 in good health and CMV-seronegative.

Comment on this clone: This sample also contains other DNA sequences that code for the same CDR3. The J gene is TRBJ2-7, the V gene TRBV7-2; D is perhaps TRBD2 (5 bases). The CDR3 totals 14 residues. CDR1 and CDR2 (germline): SGHTA, FQGNSA. With 5 bases removed from V and 7 bases from J, the gap between germline ends came to 18 bases. Here the CDR3 reads CASSPRGRRVEQYF. The CDR3 nucleotides are TGTGCCAGCAGCCCCCGGGGTAGGAGAGTTGAGCAGTACTTC.

The chain carries TRBV5-1 and TRBJ2-7, with 7 bases lining up with TRBD1. From germline, CDR1 is SGHRS and CDR2 YFSETQ. V trimming: 5 bases; J trimming: 2 bases; junction bases outside the gene matches: 10. The CDR3 sequence is 15 residues long. CDR3: CASRSTGTVTYEQYF. For the CDR3, the DNA is TGCGCCAGCAGGTCCACCGGGACAGTTACCTACGAGCAGTACTTC.

This chain connects TRBV15 to TRBJ2-2, with 8 bases matching TRBD1. The CDR3 totals 15 residues. The germline gives CDR1 LNHNV, CDR2 YYDKDF (reference sequence). V gave up 0 bases and J gave up 6 bases; unmatched junction bases: 3. CDR3 amino acids: CATSRDYRGSGELFF. Written as DNA, the CDR3 is TGTGCCACCAGCAGAGACTACAGGGGGTCCGGGGAGCTGTTTTTT.

The rearrangement uses TRBV25-1 and TRBJ1-4, with 8 bases that match TRBD1. The V segment lost 5 bases and the J segment 6 bases; nucleotides outside the gene matches: 8. The CDR3 consists of 15 residues. The V gene's germline CDR1 is MGHDK and CDR2 SYGVNS. The CDR3 coding sequence is TGTGCCAGCAGTTTTACCGGGACAGGAGATGAAAAACTGTTTTTT. It specifies CASSFTGTGDEKLFF.

V and J are TRBV2 and TRBJ2-3; 11 positions agree with TRBD2. CDR1 is SNHLY and CDR2 is FYNNEI in the germline V gene. The junction had 8 bases not matched to a gene; V was cut back by 4 bases and J by 5 bases. CDR3 length: 16 amino acids. The CDR3 region has the DNA TGTGCCAGCAGTGGAAGGACTAGCGGGCGCTTAGATACGCAGTATTTT. It yields the protein CASSGRTSGRLDTQYF.